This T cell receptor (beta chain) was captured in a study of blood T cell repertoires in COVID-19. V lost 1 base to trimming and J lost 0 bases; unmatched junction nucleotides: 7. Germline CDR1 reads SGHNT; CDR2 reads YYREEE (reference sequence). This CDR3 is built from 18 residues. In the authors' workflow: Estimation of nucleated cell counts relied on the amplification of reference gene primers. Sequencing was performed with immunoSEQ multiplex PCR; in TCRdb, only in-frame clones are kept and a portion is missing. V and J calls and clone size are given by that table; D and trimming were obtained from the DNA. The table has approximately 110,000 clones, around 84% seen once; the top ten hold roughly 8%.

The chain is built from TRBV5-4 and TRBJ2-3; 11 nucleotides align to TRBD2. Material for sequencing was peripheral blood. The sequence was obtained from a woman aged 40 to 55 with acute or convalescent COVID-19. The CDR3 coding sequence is TGTGCCAGCAGCTTGAATCAACGGACTAGCGGGAGCACAGATACGCAGTATTTT. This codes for CASSLNQRTSGSTDTQYF.